Listed below are T cell receptor beta chains from one sample, sequenced in a study of blood T cell repertoires in COVID-19. Assay: immunoSEQ multiplex PCR; the TCRdb copy retains only in-frame clones and omits some. The sample consists of 250,000 or so clones, around 83% of them appearing once. Sequencing was performed on peripheral blood. Source of these receptors: a young man who had recovered from COVID-19. CDR3s include the opening cysteine and the closing phenylalanine or tryptophan. A D gene is named only where the DNA matches it firmly. Clone size, where shown, is once, few, many, or a class for clones that have expanded.

J gene | D gene | V gene | clone size | CDR3 protein | CDR3 DNA
TRBJ2-1 | . | TRBV7-9 | once | CASSLMGARGQFF | TGTGCCAGCAGCTTAATGGGTGCACGGGGGCAGTTCTTC
TRBJ2-2 | . | TRBV12-3/TRBV12-4 | . | CASREGNTGELFF | TGTGCCAGCCGTGAGGGGAACACCGGGGAGCTGTTTTTT
TRBJ1-6 | TRBD1 | TRBV19 | . | CASSAGTVGSPLHF | TGTGCCAGTAGTGCCGGGACAGTAGGTTCACCCCTCCACTTT
TRBJ1-1 | . | TRBV2 | . | CATAFDSSANTEAFF | TGTGCCACCGCTTTCGACAGTTCCGCGAACACTGAAGCTTTCTTT
TRBJ2-5 | TRBD1 | TRBV10-3 | . | CAISESTGAETQYF | TGTGCCATCAGTGAATCGACAGGGGCGGAGACCCAGTACTTC
TRBJ2-1 | TRBD1 | TRBV5-6 | . | CASSFATGPYNEQFF | TGTGCCAGCAGCTTCGCGACAGGGCCCTACAATGAGCAGTTCTTC
TRBJ2-4 | TRBD1 | TRBV24-1 | . | CATSDSWGTGSNIQYF | TGTGCCACCAGTGATTCATGGGGGACAGGTTCTAATATTCAGTACTTC
TRBJ2-1 | TRBD2 | TRBV2 | . | CASSLRRTSGNEQFF | TGTGCCAGCAGTCTTAGAAGGACTAGTGGCAATGAGCAGTTCTTC
TRBJ2-1 | TRBD1 | TRBV27 | . | CASSILTGGIINEQFF | TGTGCCAGCAGTATCCTGACAGGGGGCATAATAAATGAGCAGTTCTTC
TRBJ2-7 | TRBD1 | TRBV19 | . | CASSTIQGAPYEQYF | TGTGCCAGTAGTACCATCCAGGGGGCCCCATACGAGCAGTACTTC
TRBJ1-5 | . | TRBV27 | . | CASSHRTDSNQPQHF | TGTGCCAGCAGTCACCGGACAGATAGCAATCAGCCCCAGCATTTT
TRBJ2-2 | . | TRBV7-2 | once | CASSFFSGNTGELFF | TGTGCCAGCAGCTTTTTTTCCGGGAACACCGGGGAGCTGTTTTTT
TRBJ1-1 | . | TRBV6-5 | . | CASSLTENTEAFF | TGTGCCAGCAGTCTGACAGAGAACACTGAAGCTTTCTTT
TRBJ1-2 | TRBD1 | TRBV7-2 | . | CASSSRQGGGYTF | TGTGCCAGCAGCTCTAGACAGGGAGGTGGCTACACCTTC
TRBJ2-7 | TRBD1 | TRBV10-3 | few | CAISATGASTYEQYF | TGTGCCATCAGTGCGACAGGGGCCTCCACCTACGAGCAGTACTTC
TRBJ1-4 | TRBD1 | TRBV3-1/TRBV3-2 | . | CASTEGTGREKLFF | TGTGCCAGCACCGAGGGGACAGGGAGGGAAAAACTGTTTTTT